The TCR beta chain described here comes from a study of naive and memory T cell subsets. This clonotype has at least ten counts. Its target is unknown. An equimolar mix of two oligonucleotides served as the beta constant-region primer for TRBC1 and TRBC2. MiXCR, applied by TCRdb to the UMI-ligation and nested PCR reads, yields one record per CDR3 protein. This sample has tens of thousands of distinct CDR3 sequences, with about 10% found just once. Notes on the study in general: A clonotype means one alpha or beta sequence, not an alpha/beta pair.

The CDR3 loop spans 13 amino acids. Germline lookup yields CDR1 DFQATT and CDR2 SNEGSKA (reference sequence). Trimming took off 0 bases at V and 10 bases at J, with 12 bases between the two ends. The chain carries TRBV20-1 and TRBJ1-4; D call uncertain. Sequencing used central memory CD8+ T cells from blood. The sequence came from a human donor in good health. The CDR3 loop reads CSARDGGDGKLFF. The CDR3 DNA follows: TGCAGTGCTAGAGATGGTGGGGATGGAAAACTGTTTTTT.